This T cell receptor beta chain is from a study of beta chain features in type 1 diabetes. Regarding this clone: Its antigen is still unknown.

Germline assignment: CDR1 MNHEY and CDR2 SVGAGI. This CDR3 contains 15 residues. The V and J ends lost 2 bases and 0 bases respectively, with 7 bases between them. Expressed TCRB transcripts were sequenced, since all the RNA that had been isolated was reverse transcribed. Profiling relied on immunoSEQ multiplex PCR, and the TCRdb table lists in-frame clones only, not all of them. The sample has hundreds of thousands of clones; roughly 13% are singletons. Overall study results and limits: Moderate but significant shortening of TCRB CDR3s was recorded in all four CD4+ subsets from Type 1 diabetes patients. Patients with type 1 diabetes showed fewer VDJ junction insertions and more deletions. Researchers could not determine here whether HLA type influences TCRB rearrangement.

Material: naive CD4+ T cells from blood. This clonotype originated in a young man with type 1 diabetes. This chain uses TRBV6-5 with TRBJ2-2; D unresolved. CDR3 in amino acids: CASSYEHPNTGELFF. In DNA, the CDR3 is TGTGCCAGCAGTTACGAGCACCCGAACACCGGGGAGCTGTTTTTT.